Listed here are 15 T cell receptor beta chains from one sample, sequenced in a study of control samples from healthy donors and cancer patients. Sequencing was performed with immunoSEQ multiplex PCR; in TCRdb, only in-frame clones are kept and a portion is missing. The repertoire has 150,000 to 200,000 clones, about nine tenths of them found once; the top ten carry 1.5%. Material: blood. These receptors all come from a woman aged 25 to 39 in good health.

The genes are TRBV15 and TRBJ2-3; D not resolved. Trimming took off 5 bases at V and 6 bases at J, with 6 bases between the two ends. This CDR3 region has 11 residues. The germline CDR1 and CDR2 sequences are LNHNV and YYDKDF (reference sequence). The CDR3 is CATSGYDTQYF. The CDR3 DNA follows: TGTGCCACCAGCGGATACGATACGCAGTATTTT.

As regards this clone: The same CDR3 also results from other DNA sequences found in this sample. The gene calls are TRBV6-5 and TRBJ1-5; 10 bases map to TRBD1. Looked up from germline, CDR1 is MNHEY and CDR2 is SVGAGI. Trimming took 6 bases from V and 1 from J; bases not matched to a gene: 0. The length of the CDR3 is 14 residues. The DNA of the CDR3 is TGTGCCAGCAGGGGACAGGGGAGCAATCAGCCCCAGCATTTT. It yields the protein CASRGQGSNQPQHF.

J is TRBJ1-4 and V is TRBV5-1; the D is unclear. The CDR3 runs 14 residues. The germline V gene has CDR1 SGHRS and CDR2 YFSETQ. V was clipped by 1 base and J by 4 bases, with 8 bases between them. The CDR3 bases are TGCGCCAGCAGCTTGATAGACCGTAATGAAAAACTGTTTTTT. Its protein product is CASSLIDRNEKLFF.

The DNA of the CDR3 is TGCGCCAGCAGCCAAGGACAGGGCTATGGCTACACCTTC. Its translation: CASSQGQGYGYTF. The gene calls are TRBV4-3 and TRBJ1-2, with TRBD1 matching over 7 bases. The J segment lost 4 bases and the V segment lost 1 base, leaving 0 bases of the junction unmatched. Germline V gene data show CDR1 as LGHNA and CDR2 as YSLEER. The CDR3 length is 13 residues.

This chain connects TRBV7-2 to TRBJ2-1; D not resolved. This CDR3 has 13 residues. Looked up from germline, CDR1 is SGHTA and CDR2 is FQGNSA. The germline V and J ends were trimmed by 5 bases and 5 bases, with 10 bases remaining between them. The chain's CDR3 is CASSPPRHNEQFF. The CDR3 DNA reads TGTGCCAGCAGCCCCCCCAGGCACAATGAGCAGTTCTTC.

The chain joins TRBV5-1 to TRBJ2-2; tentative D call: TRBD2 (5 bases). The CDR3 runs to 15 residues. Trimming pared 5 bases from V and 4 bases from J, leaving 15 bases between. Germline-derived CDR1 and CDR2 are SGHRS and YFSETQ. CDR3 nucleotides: TGCGCCAGCAGGTCAACTGGCGGGTTCACCGGGGAGCTGTTTTTT. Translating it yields CASRSTGGFTGELFF.

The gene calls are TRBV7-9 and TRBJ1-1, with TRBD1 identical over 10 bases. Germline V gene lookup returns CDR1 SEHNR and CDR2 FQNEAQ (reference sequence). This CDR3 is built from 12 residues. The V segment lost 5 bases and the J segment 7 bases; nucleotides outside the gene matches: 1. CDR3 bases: TGTGCCAGCAGCCGGGACAGGGGTGAAGCTTTCTTT. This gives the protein CASSRDRGEAFF.

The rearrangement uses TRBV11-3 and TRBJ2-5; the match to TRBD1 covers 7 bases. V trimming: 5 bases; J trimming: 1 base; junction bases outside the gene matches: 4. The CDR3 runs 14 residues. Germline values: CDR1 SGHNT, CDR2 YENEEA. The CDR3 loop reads CASSRRQGQETQYF. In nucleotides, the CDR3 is TGTGCCAGCAGCCGCCGACAGGGCCAAGAGACCCAGTACTTC.

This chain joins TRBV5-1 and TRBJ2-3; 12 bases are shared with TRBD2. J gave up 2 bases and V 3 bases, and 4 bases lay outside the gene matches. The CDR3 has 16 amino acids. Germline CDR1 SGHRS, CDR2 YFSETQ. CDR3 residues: CASSSGLAGSTDTQYF. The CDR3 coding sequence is TGCGCCAGCAGCTCTGGACTAGCGGGGTCCACAGATACGCAGTATTTT.

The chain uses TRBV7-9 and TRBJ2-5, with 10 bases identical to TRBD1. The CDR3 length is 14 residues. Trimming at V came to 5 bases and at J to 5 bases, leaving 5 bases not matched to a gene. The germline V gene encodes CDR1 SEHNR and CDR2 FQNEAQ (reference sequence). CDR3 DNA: TGTGCCAGCAGCCAATGGACAGGGGGGGAGACCCAGTACTTC. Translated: CASSQWTGGETQYF.

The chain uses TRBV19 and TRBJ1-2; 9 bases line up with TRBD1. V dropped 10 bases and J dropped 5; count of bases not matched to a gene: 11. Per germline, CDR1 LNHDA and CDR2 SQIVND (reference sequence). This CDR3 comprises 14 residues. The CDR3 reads CATLRTTGGYGYTF. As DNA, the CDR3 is TGTGCCACCTTAAGAACGACAGGGGGGTATGGCTACACCTTC.

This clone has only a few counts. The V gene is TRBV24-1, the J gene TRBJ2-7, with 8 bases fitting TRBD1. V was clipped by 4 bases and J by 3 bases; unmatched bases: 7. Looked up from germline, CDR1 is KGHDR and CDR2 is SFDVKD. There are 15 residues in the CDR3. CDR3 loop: CATSDSRDRFYEQYF. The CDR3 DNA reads TGTGCCACCAGTGACTCCCGGGACAGGTTCTACGAGCAGTACTTC.

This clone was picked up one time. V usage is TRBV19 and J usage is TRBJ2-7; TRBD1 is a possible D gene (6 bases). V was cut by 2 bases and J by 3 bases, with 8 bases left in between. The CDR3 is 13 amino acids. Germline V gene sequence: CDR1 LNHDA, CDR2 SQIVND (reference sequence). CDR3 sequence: CASSIIQGYEQYF. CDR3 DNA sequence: TGTGCCAGTAGTATAATACAGGGCTACGAGCAGTACTTC.

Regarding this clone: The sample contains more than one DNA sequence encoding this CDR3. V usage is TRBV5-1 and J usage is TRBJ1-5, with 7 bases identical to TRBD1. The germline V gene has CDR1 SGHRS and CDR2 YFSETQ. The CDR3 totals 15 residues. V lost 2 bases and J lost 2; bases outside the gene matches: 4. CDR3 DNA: TGCGCCAGCAGCTTTGAGGGGGCAGGCAATCAGCCCCAGCATTTT. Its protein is CASSFEGAGNQPQHF. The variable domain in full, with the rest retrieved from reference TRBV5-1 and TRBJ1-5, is KAGVTQTPRYLIKTRGQQVTLSCSPISGHRSVSWYQQTPGQGLQFLFEYFSETQRNKGNFPGRFSGRQFSNSRSEMNVSTLELGDSALYLCASSFEGAGNQPQHFGDGTRLSIL.

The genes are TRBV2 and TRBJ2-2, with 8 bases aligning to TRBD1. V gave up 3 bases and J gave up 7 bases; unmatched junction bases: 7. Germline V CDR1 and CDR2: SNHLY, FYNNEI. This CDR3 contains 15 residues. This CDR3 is CASSDPGGHGGELFF. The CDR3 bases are TGTGCCAGCAGTGACCCAGGGGGCCATGGCGGGGAGCTGTTTTTT.